These 6 T cell receptor beta chains originate from one sample sequenced in a study of PD-1 blockade in classical Hodgkin lymphoma. In every patient, relapse followed autologous stem cell transplantation, while exposure to brentuximab vedotin differed. Sequenced by immunoSEQ multiplex PCR; TCRdb stores in-frame clones only, minus some. The sample includes roughly 11,000 clones, over 70% of them seen just once. This sample comprised peripheral blood mononuclear cells (PBMCs), obtained at baseline. All receptors come from a human donor with classical Hodgkin lymphoma.

Here the CDR3 DNA reads TGCGCCAGCAGCTGGACGGCAGGGGGAAGGGATGAGCAGTTCTTC. Translated: CASSWTAGGRDEQFF. The V call is TRBV5-1, the J call TRBJ2-1; the match to TRBD1 covers 7 bases. Germline assignment: CDR1 SGHRS and CDR2 YFSETQ. Trimming cost V 3 bases and J 8 bases; bases outside gene matches: 11. This CDR3 spans 15 amino acids.

The chain employs TRBV6-6 and TRBJ2-1, with 8 nucleotides matching TRBD1. The CDR3 is 15 residues long. V dropped 6 bases and J dropped 4; count of bases not matched to a gene: 8. The V gene's germline CDR1 is MNHNY and CDR2 SVGAGI (reference sequence). CDR3 amino acids: CASSPQQGAYNEQFF. In nucleotides, the CDR3 is TGTGCCAGCAGCCCTCAGCAGGGGGCATACAATGAGCAGTTCTTC.

The chain has TRBV28 and TRBJ1-1; D remains unclear. This CDR3 has 12 amino acids. V dropped 5 bases and J dropped 6 bases, with 10 bases sitting between them. In germline, CDR1 is MDHEN, CDR2 SYDVKM. The CDR3 loop is CASSPSYAEAFF. Written as DNA, the CDR3 is TGTGCCAGCAGTCCCTCTTACGCTGAAGCTTTCTTT.

This clone has a handful of counts. This sequence joins TRBV9 and TRBJ2-2; the match to TRBD2 covers 9 bases. The CDR3 runs to 16 residues. Germline CDR1 SGDLS, CDR2 YYNGEE. V lost 4 bases to trimming and J lost 7 bases; unmatched junction nucleotides: 11. DNA for the CDR3: TGTGCCAGCAGCCCCCTGGGTAGCGGGGGAGTCGGGGAGCTGTTTTTT. Translation: CASSPLGSGGVGELFF.

Only one count was recorded for this clone. The chain links TRBV5-1 to TRBJ1-1; 9 nucleotides match TRBD1. The germline CDR1 and CDR2 sequences are SGHRS and YFSETQ. CDR3 size: 13 residues. The ends lost 2 bases at V and 10 bases at J; junction bases unmatched: 6. The CDR3: CASSLGQGRGAFF. In DNA, the CDR3 is TGCGCCAGCAGCTTAGGACAGGGGAGGGGAGCTTTCTTT.

The chain joins TRBV6-5 to TRBJ1-5, with 12 bases aligning to TRBD1. The CDR3 sequence is 14 residues long. V shed 5 bases and J 9 bases; nucleotides not matched to a gene: 5. Germline V gene data show CDR1 as MNHEY and CDR2 as SVGAGI. The CDR3 bases are TGTGCCAGCAGTCGGGACAGGGGGCGGGGGCCCCAGCATTTT. It translates to CASSRDRGRGPQHF.